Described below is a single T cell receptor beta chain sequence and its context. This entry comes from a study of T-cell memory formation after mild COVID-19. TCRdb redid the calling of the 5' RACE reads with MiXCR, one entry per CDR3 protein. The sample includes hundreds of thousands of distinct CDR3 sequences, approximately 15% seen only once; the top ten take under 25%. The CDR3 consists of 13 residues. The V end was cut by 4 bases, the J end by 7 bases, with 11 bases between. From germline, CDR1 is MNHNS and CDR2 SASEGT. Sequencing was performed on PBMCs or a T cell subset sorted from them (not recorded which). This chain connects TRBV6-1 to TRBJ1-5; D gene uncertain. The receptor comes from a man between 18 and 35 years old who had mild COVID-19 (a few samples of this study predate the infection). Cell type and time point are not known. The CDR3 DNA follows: TGTGCCAGCAGTGGCCCTTTGGGGCAGCCCCAGCATTTT. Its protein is CASSGPLGQPQHF.